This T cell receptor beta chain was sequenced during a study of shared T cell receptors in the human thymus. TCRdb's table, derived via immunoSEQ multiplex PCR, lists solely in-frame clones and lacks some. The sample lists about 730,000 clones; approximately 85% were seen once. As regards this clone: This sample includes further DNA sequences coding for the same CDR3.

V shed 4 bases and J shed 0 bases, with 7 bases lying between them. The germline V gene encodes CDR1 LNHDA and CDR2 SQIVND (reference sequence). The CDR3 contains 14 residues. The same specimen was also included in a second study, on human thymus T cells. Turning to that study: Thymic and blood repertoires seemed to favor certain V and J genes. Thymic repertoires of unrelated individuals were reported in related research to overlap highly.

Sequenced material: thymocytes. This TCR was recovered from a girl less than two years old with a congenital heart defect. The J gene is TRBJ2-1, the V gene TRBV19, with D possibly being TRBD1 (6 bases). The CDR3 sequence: CASSTGHSYNEQFF. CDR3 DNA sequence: TGTGCCAGTAGTACGGGACACTCCTACAATGAGCAGTTCTTC.